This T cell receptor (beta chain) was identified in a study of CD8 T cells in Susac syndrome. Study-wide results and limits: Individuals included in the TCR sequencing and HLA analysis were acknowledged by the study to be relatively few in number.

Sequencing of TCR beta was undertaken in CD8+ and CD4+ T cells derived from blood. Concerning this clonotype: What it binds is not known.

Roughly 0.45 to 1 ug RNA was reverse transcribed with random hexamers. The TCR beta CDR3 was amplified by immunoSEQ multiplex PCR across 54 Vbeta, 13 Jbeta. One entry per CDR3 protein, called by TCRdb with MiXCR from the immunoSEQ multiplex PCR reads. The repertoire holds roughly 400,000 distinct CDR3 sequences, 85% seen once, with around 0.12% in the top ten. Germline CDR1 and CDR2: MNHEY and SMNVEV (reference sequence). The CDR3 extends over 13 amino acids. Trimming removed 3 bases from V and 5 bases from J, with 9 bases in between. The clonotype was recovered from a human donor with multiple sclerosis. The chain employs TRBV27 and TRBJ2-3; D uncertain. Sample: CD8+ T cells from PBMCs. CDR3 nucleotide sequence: TGTGCCAGCAGTTTCGTTGCCGGAGATACGCAGTATTTT. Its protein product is CASSFVAGDTQYF.